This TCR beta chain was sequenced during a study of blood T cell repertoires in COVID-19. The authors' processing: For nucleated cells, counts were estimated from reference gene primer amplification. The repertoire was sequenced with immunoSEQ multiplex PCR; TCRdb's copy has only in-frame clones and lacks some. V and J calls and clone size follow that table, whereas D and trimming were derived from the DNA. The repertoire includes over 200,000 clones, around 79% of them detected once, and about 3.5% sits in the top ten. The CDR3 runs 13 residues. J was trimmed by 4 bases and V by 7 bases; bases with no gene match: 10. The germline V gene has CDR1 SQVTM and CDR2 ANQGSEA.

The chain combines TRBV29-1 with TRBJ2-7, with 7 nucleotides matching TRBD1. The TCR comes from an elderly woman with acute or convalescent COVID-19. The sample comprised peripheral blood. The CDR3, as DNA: TGCAGCGCGTCTCCGGGACAGAGATACGAGCAGTACTTC. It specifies CSASPGQRYEQYF.